These 17 T cell receptor beta chains were all obtained from the same sample, sequenced in a study of tumor and adjacent non-tumor tissue in lung cancer. A modified ARM-PCR protocol with three rounds of nested PCR amplified TCRbeta. In TCRdb, the multiplex PCR reads were re-called with MiXCR into one record per CDR3 protein. The sample shows about 93,000 distinct CDR3 sequences, about 67% of them seen only once. No cell sorting was done before RNA was extracted from the tissue. Sample: lung tumor tissue. The receptors stem from a man in his 60s with non-small cell lung cancer.

For this clonotype: The conserved closing phenylalanine or tryptophan is absent in this CDR3, likely reflecting a read error. The chain couples TRBV11-2 to TRBJ2-1; the match to TRBD2 covers 7 bases. Germline-derived CDR1 and CDR2 are SGHAT and FQNNGV. V shed 3 bases, J shed 4 bases, and the junction held 15 bases outside the gene matches. The CDR3 has 18 residues. The CDR3 bases are TGTGCCAGCAGCTTTGTTATAACTAGCGATCCGTTGTACAATGAGCAGTTCTCC. Its protein is CASSFVITSDPLYNEQFS.

On this clonotype itself: At one end, the junction sequence differs from germline, possibly due to a read error. The CDR3 DNA reads as TGTGTCAGCAGTTACATTAGCGGGGGAGGGTATACGCAGTATTTT. It specifies CVSSYISGGGYTQYF. The chain has TRBV6-5 and TRBJ2-3, with 9 bases fitting TRBD2. The germline V gene encodes CDR1 MNHEY and CDR2 SVGAGI. The CDR3 length is 15 residues.

A remark on this clonotype: One junction end does not reproduce the germline sequence, and a read error may be involved. The chain has TRBV5-1 and TRBJ2-1, with D possibly matching TRBD1 (6 bases). Germline V CDR1 and CDR2: SGHRS, YFSETQ. This CDR3 comprises 16 residues. The DNA of the CDR3 is TGCTCCAGCAGAAAACCCGGGACAAGGCTCTACAATGAGCAGTTCTTC. This sequence encodes CSSRKPGTRLYNEQFF.

V usage is TRBV6-6 and J usage is TRBJ1-1; D gene ambiguous. CDR1 MNHNY and CDR2 SVGAGI come from the germline V gene (reference sequence). The CDR3 consists of 12 residues. V lost 10 bases to trimming and J lost 7 bases, with 16 bases between them. The DNA for the CDR3 is TGTGCCATCAGCTCGACCCGTCTTGAAGCTTTCTTT. Translated, it gives CAISSTRLEAFF.

This clonotype has only one observation. A much more abundant neighbour one base away suggests this may be a read error. The chain carries TRBV20-1 and TRBJ1-2; 7 nucleotides line up with TRBD1. CDR3 size: 13 residues. Germline V gene data show CDR1 as DFQATT and CDR2 as SNEGSKA (reference sequence). CDR3 loop: CSAKGTASYGYSF. The CDR3 DNA is TGCAGTGCCAAGGGGACAGCCAGCTATGGCTACAGCTTC.

This clonotype has a count of ten or more. The chain joins TRBV6-5 to TRBJ2-1; 13 nucleotides align to TRBD2. CDR1 is MNHEY and CDR2 is SVGAGI in the germline V gene. This CDR3 contains 20 residues. V shed 0 bases and J 0 bases; nucleotides not matched to a gene: 8. CDR3 bases: TGTGCCAGCAGTTACTCCCCCCCGGGACTAGCGGGGCTCTCCTACAATGAGCAGTTCTTC. Amino acids: CASSYSPPGLAGLSYNEQFF.

Note on this clonotype: A much larger clone lies a single base off, so this may be a read error. The V call is TRBV5-4, the J call TRBJ2-5, with D perhaps matching TRBD2 (7 bases). The CDR3 runs 14 residues. Germline V CDR1 and CDR2: SGHNT, YYREEE (reference sequence). The CDR3 DNA sequence: TGTGCCAGCAGCATGGGGGGGGGCCAAAAGACCCAGTACTTC. Translation: CASSMGGGQKTQYF.

Note on this clonotype: At one end the junction does not follow the germline gene, possibly because of a read error. The chain recombines TRBV11-3 with TRBJ2-3; 10 bases are shared with TRBD2. The CDR3 is made up of 17 amino acids. Germline V gene lookup returns CDR1 SGHNT and CDR2 YENEEA. The CDR3 here is CASSLRTSGGDTDTQYF. The CDR3, as DNA: TGTGCCAGCAGCTTACGAACCAGCGGGGGGGACACAGATACCCAGTATTTT.

This clonotype came up a few times. No conserved phenylalanine or tryptophan ends this CDR3, so it is likely a read error. V usage is TRBV6-5 and J usage is TRBJ2-7; TRBD1 is a possible D gene (6 bases). Between the trimmed V and J ends, which lost 0 bases and 7 bases, there was a span of 22 bases. CDR3 size: 17 residues. In germline, CDR1 is MNHEY, CDR2 SVGAGI. This CDR3 reads CASSYSMGRGSSGEQYS. DNA for the CDR3: TGTGCCAGCAGTTACTCGATGGGCAGGGGTAGCTCCGGTGAGCAGTACTCC.

The chain combines TRBV12-3 or TRBV12-4 with TRBJ2-1, with 8 bases identical to TRBD2. The CDR3 extends over 15 amino acids. With 7 bases clipped from V and 4 bases from J, the junction kept 9 bases outside the gene matches. The CDR3 loop is CASNSKGGRYNEQFF. As DNA, the CDR3 is TGTGCCAGCAATTCGAAGGGCGGGAGGTACAATGAGCAGTTCTTC.

This clonotype was seen at least ten times. This chain connects TRBV6-1 to TRBJ2-5; unclear D gene. CDR1 is MNHNS and CDR2 is SASEGT in the germline V gene. The CDR3 runs to 12 residues. V lost 7 bases and J lost 5, with 11 bases in between. Written as DNA, the CDR3 is TGTGCCAGCACACCGAACACGGAGACCCAGTACTTC. It is translated as CASTPNTETQYF.

The table lists this clonotype with a few counts. The gene calls are TRBV6-2 or TRBV6-3 and TRBJ1-2; D is unresolved. CDR3 length: 15 amino acids. The germline CDR1 and CDR2 sequences are MNHEY and SVGEGT. V lost 6 bases and J 0 bases, leaving 14 bases between the germline ends. The CDR3 region is CASSSPRVPNYGYTF. For the CDR3, the DNA is TGTGCCAGCAGCTCCCCCAGAGTGCCTAACTATGGCTACACCTTC.

With regard to this clonotype: The junction and the germline gene differ at one end; a read error may be behind it. The chain links TRBV5-4 to TRBJ2-5, with TRBD2 matching over 7 bases. Germline CDR1 is SGHNT and CDR2 is YYREEE (reference sequence). The CDR3 has 14 residues. The CDR3 region is CASNLALAEETQYF. The CDR3 DNA follows: TGTGCCAGCAACTTGGCTCTAGCGGAAGAGACTCAGTACTTC.

In this sample, this clonotype turned up a few times. The CDR3 spells CASSLGQNSYNEQFF. For the CDR3, the DNA is TGCGCCAGCAGCTTGGGCCAGAACAGCTACAATGAGCAGTTCTTC. The V call is TRBV5-1, the J call TRBJ2-1; D uncertain. V was cut by 0 bases and J by 3 bases, with 10 bases left in between. The CDR3 extends over 15 amino acids. Germline CDR1 reads SGHRS; CDR2 reads YFSETQ.

This clonotype has a count of ten or more. The V and J genes are TRBV11-2 and TRBJ2-1, with D tentatively TRBD2 (5 bases). The CDR3 contains 12 residues. Germline lookup yields CDR1 SGHAT and CDR2 FQNNGV. V lost 5 bases to trimming and J lost 9 bases, with 11 bases between them. The chain's CDR3 is CASSVGEGEQFF. The CDR3 coding sequence is TGTGCCAGCAGCGTAGGAGAGGGTGAGCAGTTCTTC. The variable domain in full, with the rest retrieved from reference TRBV11-2 and TRBJ2-1, is EAGVAQSPRYKIIEKRQSVAFWCNPISGHATLYWYQQILGQGPKLLIQFQNNGVVDDSQLPKDRFSAERLKGVDSTLKIQPAKLEDSAVYLCASSVGEGEQFFGPGTRLTVL.

In regard to this clonotype: A junction end diverges from the germline sequence, so it may reflect a read error. The chain uses TRBV4-3 and TRBJ2-2, with 11 bases matching TRBD2. The CDR3 has 16 residues. Germline lookup yields CDR1 LGHNA and CDR2 YSLEER. CDR3 loop: CVSSRGTSGRTGELFF. The CDR3 DNA reads TGCGTCAGCAGCCGAGGGACTAGCGGCCGCACCGGGGAGCTGTTTTTT.

The gene calls are TRBV11-1 and TRBJ2-7; TRBD2 is a possible D gene (6 bases). Germline values: CDR1 SGHAT, CDR2 FQDESV (reference sequence). The V end lost 4 bases, the J end lost 3 bases, and 10 bases lay between the germline ends. The CDR3 spans 13 residues. CDR3 DNA sequence: TGTGCCAGCAGCTCGACTAGAGACTACGAGCAGTACTTC. Its protein product is CASSSTRDYEQYF.